This T cell receptor (beta chain) was observed in a study of CD8 T cells in Susac syndrome. About 0.5 to 1 ug RNA was reverse transcribed with random hexamers. MiXCR, run by TCRdb on the immunoSEQ multiplex PCR reads, gives a single entry per CDR3 protein. This sample carries around 130,000 distinct CDR3 sequences, about 90% of them seen once, and the ten largest clones take around 0.22%. Relapsing-remitting disease, either stable or active, was present in the treatment-naive patients who were the multiple sclerosis controls. With 5 bases removed from V and 6 bases from J, the gap between germline ends came to 10 bases. The CDR3 loop spans 13 amino acids. The germline gives CDR1 KGHDR, CDR2 SFDVKD.

The chain has TRBV24-1 and TRBJ1-5; D gene unclear. Sample: CD8+ T cells from PBMCs. This TCR was recovered from a human donor with multiple sclerosis. This CDR3 reads CATSVGRSQPQHF. The DNA for the CDR3 is TGTGCCACCAGTGTGGGAAGGAGTCAGCCCCAGCATTTT.